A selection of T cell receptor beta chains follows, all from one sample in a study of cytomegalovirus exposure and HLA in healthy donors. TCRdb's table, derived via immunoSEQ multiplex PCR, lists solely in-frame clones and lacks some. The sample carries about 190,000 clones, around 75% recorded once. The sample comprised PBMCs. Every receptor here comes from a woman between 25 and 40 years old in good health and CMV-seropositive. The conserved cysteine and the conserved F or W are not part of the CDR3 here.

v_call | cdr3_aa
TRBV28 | ASSSGGSETQY
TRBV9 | ASSARVGGTEAF
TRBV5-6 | ASSLADRDSPLH
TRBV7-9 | ASSPDRDTEAF
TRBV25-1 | ASSGGVNTEAF
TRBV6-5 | ASRRTGGSNQPQH
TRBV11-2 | ASSLSSGNTGELF
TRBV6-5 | ASRLQGWTEAF
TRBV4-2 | ASSRPSAGRGYEQY
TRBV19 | ASSFPVLTGELF
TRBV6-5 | ASSFDSDTQY